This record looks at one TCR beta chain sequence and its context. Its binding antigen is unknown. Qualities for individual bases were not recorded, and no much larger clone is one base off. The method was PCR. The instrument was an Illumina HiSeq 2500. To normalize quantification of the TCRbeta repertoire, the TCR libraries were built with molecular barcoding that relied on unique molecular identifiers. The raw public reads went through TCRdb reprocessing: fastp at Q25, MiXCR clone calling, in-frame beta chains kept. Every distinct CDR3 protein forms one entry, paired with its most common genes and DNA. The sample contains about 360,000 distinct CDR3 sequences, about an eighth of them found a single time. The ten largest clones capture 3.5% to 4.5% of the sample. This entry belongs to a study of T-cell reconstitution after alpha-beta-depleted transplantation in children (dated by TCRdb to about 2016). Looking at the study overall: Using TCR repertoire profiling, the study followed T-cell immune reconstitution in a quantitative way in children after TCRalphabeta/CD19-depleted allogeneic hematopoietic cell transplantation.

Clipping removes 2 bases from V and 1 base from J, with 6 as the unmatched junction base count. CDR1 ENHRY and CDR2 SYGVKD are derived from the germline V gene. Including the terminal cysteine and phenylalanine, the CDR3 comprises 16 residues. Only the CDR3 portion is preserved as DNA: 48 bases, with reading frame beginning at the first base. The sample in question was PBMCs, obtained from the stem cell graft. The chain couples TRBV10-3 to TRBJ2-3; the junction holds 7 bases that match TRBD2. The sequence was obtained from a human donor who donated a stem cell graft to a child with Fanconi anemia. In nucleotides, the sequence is TGTGCCATCAGTGAGACCGCGGGGGAGGGCACAGATACGCAGTATTTT. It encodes CAISETAGEGTDTQYF.